The 4 T cell receptor beta chains below come from one sample, sequenced in a study of blood T cell repertoires in COVID-19. Produced via immunoSEQ multiplex PCR; TCRdb's table is partial and in-frame only. The sample includes about 250,000 clones, over 75% of them seen just once. Sequenced sample: PBMCs or T cells enriched from blood (not recorded which). The receptors were gathered from a man between 18 and 29 years old who had recovered from COVID-19.

The chain has TRBV7-9 and TRBJ2-2; TRBD2 agrees at 10 bases. The J segment lost 4 bases and the V segment lost 4 bases, leaving 9 bases of the junction unmatched. This CDR3 contains 17 residues. Germline lookup yields CDR1 SEHNR and CDR2 FQNEAQ (reference sequence). Written as DNA, the CDR3 is TGTGCCAGCAGCTCCGACCTAGCGGGAGACATCACCGGGGAGCTGTTTTTT. Its translation: CASSSDLAGDITGELFF.

This clone was seen a handful of times. The genes are TRBV4-2 and TRBJ1-4; 11 positions agree with TRBD1. This CDR3 is 15 amino acids long. Trimming took 0 bases from V and 7 from J; bases not matched to a gene: 1. Germline V gene sequence: CDR1 LGHNA, CDR2 YNFKEQ. The CDR3 nucleotides are TGTGCCAGCAGCCAAGATGGGACAGGGGGTGAAAAACTGTTTTTT. It codes for CASSQDGTGGEKLFF.

The chain joins TRBV20-1 to TRBJ2-7; 10 bases are a match to TRBD2. Germline-derived CDR1 and CDR2 are DFQATT and SNEGSKA (reference sequence). This CDR3 region has 13 residues. V lost 3 bases to trimming and J lost 3 bases; unmatched junction nucleotides: 2. The CDR3 nucleotides read TGCAGTGCTAGTCAGCGGGAGGGCTACGAGCAGTACTTC. This gives the protein CSASQREGYEQYF.

With respect to this clone: Other DNA sequences in this sample translate to the same CDR3. The chain has TRBV29-1 and TRBJ2-3; D might be TRBD2 (5 bases). The CDR3 is made up of 13 amino acids. Germline assignment: CDR1 SQVTM and CDR2 ANQGSEA. V lost 6 bases and J 3 bases, leaving 13 bases between the germline ends. CDR3 nucleotides: TGCAGCGTCGAAACGGGAAGGACAGATACGCAGTATTTT. Encoded protein: CSVETGRTDTQYF.